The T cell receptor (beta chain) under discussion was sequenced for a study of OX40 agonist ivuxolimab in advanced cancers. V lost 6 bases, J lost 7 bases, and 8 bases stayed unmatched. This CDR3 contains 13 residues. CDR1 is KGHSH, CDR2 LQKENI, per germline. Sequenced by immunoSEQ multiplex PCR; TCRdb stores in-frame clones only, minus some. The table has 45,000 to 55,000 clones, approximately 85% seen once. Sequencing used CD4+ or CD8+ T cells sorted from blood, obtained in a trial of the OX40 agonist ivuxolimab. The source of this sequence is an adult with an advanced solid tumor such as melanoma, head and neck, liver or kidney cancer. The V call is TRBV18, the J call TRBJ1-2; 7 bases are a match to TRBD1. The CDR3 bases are TGTGCCAGCTCCCTACAGGGGACCAGTGGCTACACCTTC. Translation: CASSLQGTSGYTF. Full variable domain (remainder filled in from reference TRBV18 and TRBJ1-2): NAGVMQNPRHLVRRRGQEARLRCSPMKGHSHVYWYRQLPEEGLKFMVYLQKENIIDESGMPKERFSAEFPKEGPSILRIQQVVRGDSAAYFCASSLQGTSGYTFGSGTRLTVV.